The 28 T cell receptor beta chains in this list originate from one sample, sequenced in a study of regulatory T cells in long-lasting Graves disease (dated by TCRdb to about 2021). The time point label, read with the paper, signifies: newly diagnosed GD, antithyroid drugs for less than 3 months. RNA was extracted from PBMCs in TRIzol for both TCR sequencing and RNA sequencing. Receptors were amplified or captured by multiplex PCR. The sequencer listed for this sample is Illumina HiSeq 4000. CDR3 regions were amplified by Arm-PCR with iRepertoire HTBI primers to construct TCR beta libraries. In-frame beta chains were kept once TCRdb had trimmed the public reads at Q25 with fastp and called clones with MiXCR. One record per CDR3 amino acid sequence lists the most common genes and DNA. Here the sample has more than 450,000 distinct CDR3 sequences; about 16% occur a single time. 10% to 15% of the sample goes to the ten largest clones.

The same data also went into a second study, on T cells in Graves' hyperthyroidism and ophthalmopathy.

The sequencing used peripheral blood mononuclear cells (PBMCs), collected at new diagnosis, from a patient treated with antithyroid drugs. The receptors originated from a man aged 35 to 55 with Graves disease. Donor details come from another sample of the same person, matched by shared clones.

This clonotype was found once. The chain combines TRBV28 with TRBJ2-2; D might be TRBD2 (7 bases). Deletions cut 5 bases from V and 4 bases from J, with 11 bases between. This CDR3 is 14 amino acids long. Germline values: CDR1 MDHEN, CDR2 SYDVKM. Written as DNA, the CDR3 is TGTGCCAGCAGTCCCGGGGGGCTCACCGGGGAGCTGTTTTTT. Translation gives CASSPGGLTGELFF.

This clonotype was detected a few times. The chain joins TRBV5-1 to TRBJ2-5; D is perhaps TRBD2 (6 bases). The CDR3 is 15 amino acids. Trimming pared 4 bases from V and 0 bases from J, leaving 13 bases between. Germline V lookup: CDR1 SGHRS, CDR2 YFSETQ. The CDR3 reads CASSLGLTDQETQYF. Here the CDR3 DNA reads TGCGCCAGCAGCCTCGGACTAACAGACCAAGAGACCCAGTACTTC.

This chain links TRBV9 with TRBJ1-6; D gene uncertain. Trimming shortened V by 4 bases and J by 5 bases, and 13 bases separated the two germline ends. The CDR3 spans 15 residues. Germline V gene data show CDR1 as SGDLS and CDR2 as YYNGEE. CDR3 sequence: CASSPPGQDNSPLHF. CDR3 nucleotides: TGTGCCAGCAGCCCCCCTGGGCAGGATAATTCACCCCTCCACTTT. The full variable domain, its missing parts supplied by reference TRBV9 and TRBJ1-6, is DSGVTQTPKHLITATGQRVTLRCSPRSGDLSVYWYQQSLDQGLQFLIQYYNGEERAKGNILERFSAQQFPDLHSELNLSSLELGDSALYFCASSPPGQDNSPLHFGNGTRLTVT.

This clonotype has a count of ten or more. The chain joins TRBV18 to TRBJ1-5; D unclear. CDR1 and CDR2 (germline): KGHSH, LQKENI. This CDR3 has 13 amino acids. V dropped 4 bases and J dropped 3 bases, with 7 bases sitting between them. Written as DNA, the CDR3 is TGTGCCAGCTCACGGGAATACAATCAGCCCCAGCATTTT. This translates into CASSREYNQPQHF.

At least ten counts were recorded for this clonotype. CDR3 protein: CASSVDRGGTNEKLFF. For the CDR3, the DNA is TGTGCCAGCAGTGTCGACAGGGGAGGGACTAATGAAAAACTGTTTTTT. The chain recombines TRBV12-3 or TRBV12-4 with TRBJ1-4, with 8 bases identical to TRBD1. V trimming: 5 bases; J trimming: 2 bases; junction bases outside the gene matches: 7. This CDR3 is built from 16 residues.

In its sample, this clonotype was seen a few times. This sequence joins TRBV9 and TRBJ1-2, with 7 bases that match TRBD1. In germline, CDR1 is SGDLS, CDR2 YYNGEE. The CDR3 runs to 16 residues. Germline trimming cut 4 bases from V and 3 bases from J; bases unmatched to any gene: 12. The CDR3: CASSHSEGQQDYGYTF. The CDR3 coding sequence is TGTGCCAGCAGCCATTCGGAGGGACAGCAGGACTATGGCTACACCTTC.

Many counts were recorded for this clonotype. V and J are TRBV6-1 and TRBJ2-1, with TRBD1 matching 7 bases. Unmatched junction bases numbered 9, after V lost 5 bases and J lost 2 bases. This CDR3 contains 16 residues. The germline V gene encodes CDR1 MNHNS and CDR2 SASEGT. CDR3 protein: CASSPRTGVPYNEQFF. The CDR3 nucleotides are TGTGCCAGCAGTCCGCGGACAGGTGTTCCCTACAATGAGCAGTTCTTC.

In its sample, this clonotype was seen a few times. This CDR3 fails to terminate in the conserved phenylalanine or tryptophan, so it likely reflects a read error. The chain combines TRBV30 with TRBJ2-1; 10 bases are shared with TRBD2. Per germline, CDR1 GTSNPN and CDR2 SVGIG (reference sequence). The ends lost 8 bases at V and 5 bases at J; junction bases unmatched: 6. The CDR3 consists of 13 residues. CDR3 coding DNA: TGTGCCGCTACTAGCGGGAATCACAATGAGCAGTTCGTC. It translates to CAATSGNHNEQFV.

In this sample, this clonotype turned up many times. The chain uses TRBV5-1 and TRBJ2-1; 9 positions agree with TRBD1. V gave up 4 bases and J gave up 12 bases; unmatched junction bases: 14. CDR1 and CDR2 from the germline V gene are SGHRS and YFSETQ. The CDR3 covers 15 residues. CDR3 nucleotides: TGCGCCAGCAGCCCCCAAGGGACAGGGAAAGGAGCGCAGTTCTTC. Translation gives CASSPQGTGKGAQFF.

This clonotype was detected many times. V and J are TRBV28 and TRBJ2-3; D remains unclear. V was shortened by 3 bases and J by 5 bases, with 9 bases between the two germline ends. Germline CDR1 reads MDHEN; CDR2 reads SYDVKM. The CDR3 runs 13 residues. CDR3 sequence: CASSFSGRDTQYF. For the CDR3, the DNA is TGTGCCAGCAGTTTTAGTGGAAGAGATACGCAGTATTTT. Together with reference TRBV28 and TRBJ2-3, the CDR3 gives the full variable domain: DVKVTQSSRYLVKRTGEKVFLECVQDMDHENMFWYRQDPGLGLRLIYFSYDVKMKEKGDIPEGYSVSREKKERFSLILESASTNQTSMYLCASSFSGRDTQYFGPGTRLTVL.

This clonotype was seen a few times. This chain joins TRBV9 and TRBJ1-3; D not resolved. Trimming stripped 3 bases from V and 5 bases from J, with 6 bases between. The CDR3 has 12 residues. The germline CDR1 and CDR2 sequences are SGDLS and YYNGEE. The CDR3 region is CASSARRNTIYF. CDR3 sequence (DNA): TGTGCCAGCAGCGCCCGTCGAAACACCATATATTTT.

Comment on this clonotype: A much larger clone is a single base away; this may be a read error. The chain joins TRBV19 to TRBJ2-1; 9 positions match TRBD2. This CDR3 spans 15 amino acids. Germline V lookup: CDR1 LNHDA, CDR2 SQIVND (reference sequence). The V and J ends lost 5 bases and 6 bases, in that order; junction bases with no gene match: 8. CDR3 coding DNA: TGTGCCAGTAGTTATAGCGGGAGCCATTTCAATGAGCAGTTCTTC. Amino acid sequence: CASSYSGSHFNEQFF.

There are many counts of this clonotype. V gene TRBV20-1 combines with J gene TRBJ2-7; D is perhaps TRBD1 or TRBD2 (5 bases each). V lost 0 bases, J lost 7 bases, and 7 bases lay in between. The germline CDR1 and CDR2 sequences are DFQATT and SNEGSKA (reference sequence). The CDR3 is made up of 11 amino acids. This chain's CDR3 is CSARDWGEQYF. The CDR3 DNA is TGCAGTGCTAGAGATTGGGGGGAGCAGTACTTC.

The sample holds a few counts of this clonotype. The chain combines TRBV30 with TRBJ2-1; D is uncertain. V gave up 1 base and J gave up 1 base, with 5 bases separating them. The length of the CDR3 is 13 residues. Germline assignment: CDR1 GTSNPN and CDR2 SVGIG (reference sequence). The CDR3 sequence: CAWSEDSYNEQFF. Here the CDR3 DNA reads TGTGCCTGGAGTGAGGATTCCTACAATGAGCAGTTCTTC.

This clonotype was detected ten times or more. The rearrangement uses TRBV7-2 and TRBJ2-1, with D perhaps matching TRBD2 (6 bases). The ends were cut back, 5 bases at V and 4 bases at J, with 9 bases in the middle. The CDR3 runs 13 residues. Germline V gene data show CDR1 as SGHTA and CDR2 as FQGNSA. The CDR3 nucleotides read TGTGCCAGCAGCGGGGACTCGTACAATGAGCAGTTCTTC. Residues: CASSGDSYNEQFF.

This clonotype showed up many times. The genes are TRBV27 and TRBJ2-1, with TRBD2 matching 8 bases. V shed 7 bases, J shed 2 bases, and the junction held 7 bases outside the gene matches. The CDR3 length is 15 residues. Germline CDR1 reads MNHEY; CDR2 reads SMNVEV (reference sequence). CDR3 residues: CASKSSGHTYNEQFF. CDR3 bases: TGTGCCAGCAAATCTAGCGGGCACACCTACAATGAGCAGTTCTTC.

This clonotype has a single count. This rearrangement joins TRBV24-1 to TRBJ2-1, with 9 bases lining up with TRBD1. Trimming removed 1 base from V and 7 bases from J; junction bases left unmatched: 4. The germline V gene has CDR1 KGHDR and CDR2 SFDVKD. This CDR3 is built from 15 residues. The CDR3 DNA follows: TGTGCCACCAGTGATTTAAGGACAGGGGAAAATGAGCAGTTCTTC. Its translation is CATSDLRTGENEQFF.

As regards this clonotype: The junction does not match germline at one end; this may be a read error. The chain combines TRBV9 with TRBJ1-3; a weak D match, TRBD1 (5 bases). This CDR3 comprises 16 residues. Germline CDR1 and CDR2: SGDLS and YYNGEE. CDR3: CASSVDFQGAGNTIYF. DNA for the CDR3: TGTGCCAGCAGTGTAGATTTCCAGGGAGCTGGAAACACCATATATTTT.

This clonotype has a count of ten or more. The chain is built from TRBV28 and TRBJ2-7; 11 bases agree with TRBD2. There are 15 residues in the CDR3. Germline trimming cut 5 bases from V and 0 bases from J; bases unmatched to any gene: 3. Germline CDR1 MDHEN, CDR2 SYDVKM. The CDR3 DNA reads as TGTGCCAGCAGTGTGACTAGCGGGACCTCCTACGAGCAGTACTTC. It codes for CASSVTSGTSYEQYF.

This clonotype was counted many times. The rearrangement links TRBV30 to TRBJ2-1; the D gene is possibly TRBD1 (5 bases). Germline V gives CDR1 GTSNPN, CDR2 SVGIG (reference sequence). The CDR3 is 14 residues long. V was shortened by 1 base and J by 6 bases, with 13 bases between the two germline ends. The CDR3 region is CAWSAHPQGNEQFF. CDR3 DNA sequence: TGTGCCTGGAGTGCACACCCCCAGGGCAATGAGCAGTTCTTC.

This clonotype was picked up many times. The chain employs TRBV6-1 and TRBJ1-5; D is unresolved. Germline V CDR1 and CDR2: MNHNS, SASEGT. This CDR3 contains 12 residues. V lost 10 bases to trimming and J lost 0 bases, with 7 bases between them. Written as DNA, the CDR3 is TGTGCCACCAAGGCTAGCAATCAGCCCCAGCATTTT. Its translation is CATKASNQPQHF.

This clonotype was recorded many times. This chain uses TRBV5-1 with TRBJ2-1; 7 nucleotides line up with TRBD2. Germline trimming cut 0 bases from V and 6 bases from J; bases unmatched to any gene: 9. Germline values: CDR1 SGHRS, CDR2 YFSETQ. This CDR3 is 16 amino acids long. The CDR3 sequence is CASSLAFGRISNEQFF. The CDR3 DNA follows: TGCGCCAGCAGCTTGGCCTTCGGGAGGATCTCCAATGAGCAGTTCTTC.

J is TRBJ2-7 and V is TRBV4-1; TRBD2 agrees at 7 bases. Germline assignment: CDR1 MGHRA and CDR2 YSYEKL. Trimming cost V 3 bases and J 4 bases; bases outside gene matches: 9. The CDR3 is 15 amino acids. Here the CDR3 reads CASSQFGLVKYEQYF. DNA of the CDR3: TGCGCCAGCAGCCAGTTCGGACTAGTGAAATACGAGCAGTACTTC.

CDR3 amino acids: CASSVDRGQGLSSYNSPLHF. CDR3 in DNA: TGTGCCAGCAGCGTAGACAGGGGACAGGGGTTGAGCTCCTATAATTCACCCCTCCACTTT. This chain uses TRBV7-2 with TRBJ1-6, with 10 bases lining up with TRBD1. The CDR3 loop spans 20 amino acids. Germline trimming cut 5 bases from V and 0 bases from J; bases unmatched to any gene: 13. Germline assignment: CDR1 SGHTA and CDR2 FQGNSA.

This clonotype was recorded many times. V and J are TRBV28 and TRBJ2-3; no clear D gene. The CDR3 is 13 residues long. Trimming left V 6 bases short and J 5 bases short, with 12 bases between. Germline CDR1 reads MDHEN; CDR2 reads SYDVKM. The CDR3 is CASSTRVRDTQYF. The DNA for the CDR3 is TGTGCCAGCAGCACCCGCGTAAGAGATACGCAGTATTTT.

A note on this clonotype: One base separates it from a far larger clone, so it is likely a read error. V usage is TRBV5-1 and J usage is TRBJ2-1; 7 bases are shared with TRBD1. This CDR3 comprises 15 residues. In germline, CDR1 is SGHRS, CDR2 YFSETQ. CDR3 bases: TGTGCCAGCAGCTTAAGGTCGACAGGGTTGTACGAGCAGTTCTTC. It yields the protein CASSLRSTGLYEQFF.

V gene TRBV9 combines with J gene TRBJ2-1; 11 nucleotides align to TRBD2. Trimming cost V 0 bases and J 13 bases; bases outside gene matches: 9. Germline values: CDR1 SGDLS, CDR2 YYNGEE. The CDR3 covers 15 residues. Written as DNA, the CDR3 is TGTGCCAGCAGCGTAGGACTAGCGGGACAAGAGACCCAGTTCTTC. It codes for CASSVGLAGQETQFF.

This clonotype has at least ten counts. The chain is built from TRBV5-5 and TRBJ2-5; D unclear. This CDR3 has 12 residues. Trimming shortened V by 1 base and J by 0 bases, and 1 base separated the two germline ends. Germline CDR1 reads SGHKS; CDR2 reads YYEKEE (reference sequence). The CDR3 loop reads CASSLNQETQYF. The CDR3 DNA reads TGTGCCAGCAGCTTGAACCAAGAGACCCAGTACTTC.